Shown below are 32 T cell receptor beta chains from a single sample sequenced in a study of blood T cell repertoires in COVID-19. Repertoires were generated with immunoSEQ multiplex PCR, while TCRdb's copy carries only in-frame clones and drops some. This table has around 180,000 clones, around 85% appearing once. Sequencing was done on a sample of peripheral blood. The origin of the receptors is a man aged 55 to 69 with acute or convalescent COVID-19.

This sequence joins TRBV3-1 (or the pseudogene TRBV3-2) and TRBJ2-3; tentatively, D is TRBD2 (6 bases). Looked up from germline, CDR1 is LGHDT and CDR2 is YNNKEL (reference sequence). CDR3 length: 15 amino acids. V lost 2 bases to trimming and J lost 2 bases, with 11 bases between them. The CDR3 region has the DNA TGTGCCAGCAGCCAAAACCCTAGCGCCACAGATACGCAGTATTTT. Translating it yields CASSQNPSATDTQYF.

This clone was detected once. As DNA, the CDR3 is TGTGCCAGCAGCTTTGGAGCGGGAGTTAGGGATGAGCAGTTCTTC. Translation gives CASSFGAGVRDEQFF. This rearrangement joins TRBV7-3 to TRBJ2-1; TRBD2 matches at 8 bases. Germline assignment: CDR1 SGHTA and CDR2 FQGTGA. The CDR3 is 15 residues long. V was pared by 3 bases and J by 8 bases, with 9 bases of the junction left unmatched.

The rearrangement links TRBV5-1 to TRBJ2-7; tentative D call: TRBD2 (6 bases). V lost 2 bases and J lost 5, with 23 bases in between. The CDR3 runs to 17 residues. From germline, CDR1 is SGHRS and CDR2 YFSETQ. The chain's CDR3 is CASSFYFQEGMTHEQYF. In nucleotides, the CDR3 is TGCGCCAGCAGCTTCTATTTCCAGGAGGGAATGACTCACGAGCAGTACTTC.

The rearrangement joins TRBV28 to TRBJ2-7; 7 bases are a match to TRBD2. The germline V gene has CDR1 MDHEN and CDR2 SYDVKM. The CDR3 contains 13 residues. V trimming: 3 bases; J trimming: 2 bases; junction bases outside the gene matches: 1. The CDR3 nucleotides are TGTGCCAGCAGTTTCGGACTAGCCTACGAGCAGTACTTC. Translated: CASSFGLAYEQYF.

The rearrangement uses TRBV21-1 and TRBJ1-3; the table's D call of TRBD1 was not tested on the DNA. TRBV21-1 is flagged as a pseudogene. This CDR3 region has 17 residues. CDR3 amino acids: CASSKEETCQAGNTIYF. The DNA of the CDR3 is TGTGCCAGCAGCAAAGAGGAAACTTGTCAGGCTGGAAACACCATATATTTT.

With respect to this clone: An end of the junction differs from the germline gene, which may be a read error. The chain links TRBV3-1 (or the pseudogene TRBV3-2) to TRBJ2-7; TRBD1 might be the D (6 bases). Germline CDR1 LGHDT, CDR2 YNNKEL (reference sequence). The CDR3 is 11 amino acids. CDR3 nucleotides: TGTGCCAGCAGCCAAGGAGAAGGACAGAGCTTC. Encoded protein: CASSQGEGQSF.

CDR3: CASDRPWDRGHRELFF. Here the CDR3 DNA reads TGTGCCAGCGACCGTCCCTGGGACAGGGGGCATAGGGAGCTGTTTTTT. The chain joins TRBV7-2 to TRBJ2-2, with 12 bases that match TRBD1. V dropped 8 bases and J dropped 9; count of bases not matched to a gene: 13. The germline V gene encodes CDR1 SGHTA and CDR2 FQGNSA. The length of the CDR3 is 16 residues.

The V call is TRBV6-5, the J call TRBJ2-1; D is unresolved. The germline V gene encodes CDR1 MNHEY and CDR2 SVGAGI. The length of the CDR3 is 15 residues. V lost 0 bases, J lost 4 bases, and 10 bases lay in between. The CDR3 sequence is CASSYSAPEYNEQFF. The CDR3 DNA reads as TGTGCCAGCAGTTACTCAGCGCCCGAGTACAATGAGCAGTTCTTC.

The CDR3 DNA sequence: TGTGCCAGCAGCTCAGGACTAGCGGGAGTGGGCTATGAGCAGTTCTTC. Protein product: CASSSGLAGVGYEQFF. The rearrangement uses TRBV7-2 and TRBJ2-1; 13 positions match TRBD2. CDR1 is SGHTA and CDR2 is FQGNSA in the germline V gene. There are 16 residues in the CDR3. V shed 4 bases, J shed 8 bases, and the junction held 8 bases outside the gene matches.

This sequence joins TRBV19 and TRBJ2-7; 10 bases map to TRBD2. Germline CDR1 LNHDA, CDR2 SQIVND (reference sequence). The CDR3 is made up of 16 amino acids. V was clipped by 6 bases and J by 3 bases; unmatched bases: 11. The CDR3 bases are TGTGCCAGTAGCCTCGGAGGGACTAGCGCGATCTACGAGCAGTACTTC. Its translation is CASSLGGTSAIYEQYF.

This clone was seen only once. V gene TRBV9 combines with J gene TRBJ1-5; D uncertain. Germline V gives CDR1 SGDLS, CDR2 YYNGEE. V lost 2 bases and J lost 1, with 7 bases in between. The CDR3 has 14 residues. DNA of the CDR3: TGTGCCAGCAGCGTCGGGGTAAGCAATCAGCCCCAGCATTTT. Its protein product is CASSVGVSNQPQHF.

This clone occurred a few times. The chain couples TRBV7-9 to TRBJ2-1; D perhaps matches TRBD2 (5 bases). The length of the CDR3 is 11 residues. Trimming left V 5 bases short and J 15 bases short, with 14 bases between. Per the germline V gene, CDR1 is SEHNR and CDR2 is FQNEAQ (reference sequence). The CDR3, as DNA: TGTGCCAGCAGCGGAGGTGGAGGAGGGTTCTTC. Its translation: CASSGGGGGFF.

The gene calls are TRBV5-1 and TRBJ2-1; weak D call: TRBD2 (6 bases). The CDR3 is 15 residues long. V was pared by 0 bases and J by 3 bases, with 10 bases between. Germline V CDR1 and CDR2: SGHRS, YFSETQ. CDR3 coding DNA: TGCGCCAGCAGCTTGGCCGGGGGAGACTACAATGAGCAGTTCTTC. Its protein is CASSLAGGDYNEQFF. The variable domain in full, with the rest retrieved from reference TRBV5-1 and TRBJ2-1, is KAGVTQTPRYLIKTRGQQVTLSCSPISGHRSVSWYQQTPGQGLQFLFEYFSETQRNKGNFPGRFSGRQFSNSRSEMNVSTLELGDSALYLCASSLAGGDYNEQFFGPGTRLTVL.

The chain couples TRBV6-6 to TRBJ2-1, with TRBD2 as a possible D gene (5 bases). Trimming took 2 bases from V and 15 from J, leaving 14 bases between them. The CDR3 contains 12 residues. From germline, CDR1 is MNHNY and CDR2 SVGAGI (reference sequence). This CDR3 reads CASSYQRTAGFF. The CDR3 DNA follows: TGTGCCAGCAGTTACCAAAGGACGGCGGGGTTCTTC.

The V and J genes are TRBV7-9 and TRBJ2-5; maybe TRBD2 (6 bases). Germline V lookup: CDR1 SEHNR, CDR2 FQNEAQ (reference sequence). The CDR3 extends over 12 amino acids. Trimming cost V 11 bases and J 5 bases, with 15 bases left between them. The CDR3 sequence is CASGGIGETQYF. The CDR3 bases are TGTGCCTCCGGGGGAATCGGGGAGACCCAGTACTTC.

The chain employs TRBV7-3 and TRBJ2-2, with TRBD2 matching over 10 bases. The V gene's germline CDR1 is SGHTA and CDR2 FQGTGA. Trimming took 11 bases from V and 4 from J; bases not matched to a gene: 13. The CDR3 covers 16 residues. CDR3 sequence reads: CASRRIEREGTGELFF. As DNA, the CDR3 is TGTGCCTCCCGCCGTATCGAGCGGGAGGGCACCGGGGAGCTGTTTTTT.

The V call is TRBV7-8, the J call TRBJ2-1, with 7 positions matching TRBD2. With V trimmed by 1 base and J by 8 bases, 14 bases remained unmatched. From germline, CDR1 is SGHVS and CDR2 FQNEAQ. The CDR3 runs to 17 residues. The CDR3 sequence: CASSLDSAGAASDEQFF. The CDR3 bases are TGTGCCAGCAGCTTAGATTCGGCGGGAGCGGCCTCGGATGAGCAGTTCTTC.

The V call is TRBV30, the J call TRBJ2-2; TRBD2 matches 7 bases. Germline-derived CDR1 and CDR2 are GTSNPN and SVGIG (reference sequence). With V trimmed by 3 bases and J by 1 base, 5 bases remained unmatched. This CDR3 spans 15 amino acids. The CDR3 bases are TGTGCCTGGAGGAGGACTAGGCAGAACACCGGGGAGCTGTTTTTT. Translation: CAWRRTRQNTGELFF.

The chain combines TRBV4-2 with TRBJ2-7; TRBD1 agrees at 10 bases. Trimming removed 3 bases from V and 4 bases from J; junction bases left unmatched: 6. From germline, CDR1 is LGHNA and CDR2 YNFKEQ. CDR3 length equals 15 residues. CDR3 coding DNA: TGTGCCAGCAGCCACCGGGGACAGGGGAGTTACGAGCAGTACTTC. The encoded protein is CASSHRGQGSYEQYF.

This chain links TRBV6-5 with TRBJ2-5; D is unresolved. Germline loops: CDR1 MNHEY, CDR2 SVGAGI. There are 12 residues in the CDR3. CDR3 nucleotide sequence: TGTGTCTCGCGCCCCCTCGGAGAGACCCAGTACTTC. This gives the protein CVSRPLGETQYF.

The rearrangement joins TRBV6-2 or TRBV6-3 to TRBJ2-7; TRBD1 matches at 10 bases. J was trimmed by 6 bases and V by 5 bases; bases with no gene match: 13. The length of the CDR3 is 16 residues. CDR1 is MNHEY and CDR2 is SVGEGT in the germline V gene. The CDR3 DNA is TGTGCCAGCAGTAGAACGGGCGGGACAGGGGTCTCCGAGCAGTACTTC. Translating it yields CASSRTGGTGVSEQYF.

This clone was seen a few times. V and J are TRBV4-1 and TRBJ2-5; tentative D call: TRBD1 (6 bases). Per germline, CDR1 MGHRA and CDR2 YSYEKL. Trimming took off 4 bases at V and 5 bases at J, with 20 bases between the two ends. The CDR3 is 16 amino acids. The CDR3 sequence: CASSLKSGTQAETQYF. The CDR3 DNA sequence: TGCGCCAGCAGCCTAAAATCCGGGACACAGGCGGAGACCCAGTACTTC.

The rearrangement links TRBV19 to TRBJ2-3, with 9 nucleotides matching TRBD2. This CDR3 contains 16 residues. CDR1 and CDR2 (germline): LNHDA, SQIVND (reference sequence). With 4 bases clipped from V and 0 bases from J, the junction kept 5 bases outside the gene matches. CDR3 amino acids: CASSKMAGGSTDTQYF. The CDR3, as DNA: TGTGCCAGTAGTAAGATGGCGGGAGGGAGCACAGATACGCAGTATTTT.

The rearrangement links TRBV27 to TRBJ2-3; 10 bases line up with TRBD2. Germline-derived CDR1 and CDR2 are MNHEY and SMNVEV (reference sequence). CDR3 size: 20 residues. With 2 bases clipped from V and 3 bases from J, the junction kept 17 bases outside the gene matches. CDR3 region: CASSLKWLAGDGYWTDTQYF. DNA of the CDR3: TGTGCCAGCAGTTTAAAATGGCTAGCGGGAGACGGGTATTGGACAGATACGCAGTATTTT.

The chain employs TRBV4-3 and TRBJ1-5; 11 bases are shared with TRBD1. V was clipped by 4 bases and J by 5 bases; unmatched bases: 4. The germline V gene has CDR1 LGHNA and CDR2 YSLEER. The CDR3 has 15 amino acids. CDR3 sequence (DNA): TGCGCCAGCAGCCGAGGGACAGGGGGGGATCAGCCCCAGCATTTT. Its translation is CASSRGTGGDQPQHF.

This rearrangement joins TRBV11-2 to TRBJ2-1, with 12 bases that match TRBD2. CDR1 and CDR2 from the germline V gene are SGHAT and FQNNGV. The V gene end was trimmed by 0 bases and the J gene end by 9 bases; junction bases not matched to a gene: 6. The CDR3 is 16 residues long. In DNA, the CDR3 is TGTGCCAGCAGCTTAGAGCTAGCGGGAGGGGTTGGTGAGCAGTTCTTC. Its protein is CASSLELAGGVGEQFF.

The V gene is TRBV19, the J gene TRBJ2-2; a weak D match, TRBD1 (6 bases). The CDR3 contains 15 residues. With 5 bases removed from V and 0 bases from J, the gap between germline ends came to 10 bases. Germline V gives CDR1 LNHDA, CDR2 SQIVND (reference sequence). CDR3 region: CASSVDRPNTGELFF. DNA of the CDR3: TGTGCCAGTAGTGTTGACAGGCCGAACACCGGGGAGCTGTTTTTT.

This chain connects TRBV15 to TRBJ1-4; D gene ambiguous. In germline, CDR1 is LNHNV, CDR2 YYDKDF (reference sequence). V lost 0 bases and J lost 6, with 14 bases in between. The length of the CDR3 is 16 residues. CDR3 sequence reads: CATSRDRWRADEKLFF. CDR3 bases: TGTGCCACCAGCAGAGATCGTTGGAGGGCGGATGAAAAACTGTTTTTT.

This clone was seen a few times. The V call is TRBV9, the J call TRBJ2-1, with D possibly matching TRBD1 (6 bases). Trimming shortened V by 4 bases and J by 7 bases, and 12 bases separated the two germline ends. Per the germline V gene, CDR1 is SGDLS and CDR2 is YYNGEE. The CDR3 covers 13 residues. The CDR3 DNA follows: TGTGCCAGCAGCTCATTGGACAGAAATGAGCAGTTCTTC. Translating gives CASSSLDRNEQFF. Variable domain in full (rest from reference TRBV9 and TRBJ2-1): DSGVTQTPKHLITATGQRVTLRCSPRSGDLSVYWYQQSLDQGLQFLIQYYNGEERAKGNILERFSAQQFPDLHSELNLSSLELGDSALYFCASSSLDRNEQFFGPGTRLTVL.

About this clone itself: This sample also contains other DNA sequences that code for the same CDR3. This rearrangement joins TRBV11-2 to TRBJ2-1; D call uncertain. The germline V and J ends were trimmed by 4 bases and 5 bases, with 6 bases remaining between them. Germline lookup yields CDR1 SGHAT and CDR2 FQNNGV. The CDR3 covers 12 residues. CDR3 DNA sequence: TGTGCCAGCAGCTATCGCGACAATGAGCAGTTCTTC. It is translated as CASSYRDNEQFF.

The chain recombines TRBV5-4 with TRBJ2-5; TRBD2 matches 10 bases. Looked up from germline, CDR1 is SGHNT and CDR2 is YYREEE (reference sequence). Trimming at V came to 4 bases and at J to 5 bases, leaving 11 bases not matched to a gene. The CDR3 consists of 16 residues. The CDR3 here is CASSKAPSGSAETQYF. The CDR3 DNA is TGTGCCAGCAGCAAAGCCCCTAGCGGGAGCGCCGAGACCCAGTACTTC.

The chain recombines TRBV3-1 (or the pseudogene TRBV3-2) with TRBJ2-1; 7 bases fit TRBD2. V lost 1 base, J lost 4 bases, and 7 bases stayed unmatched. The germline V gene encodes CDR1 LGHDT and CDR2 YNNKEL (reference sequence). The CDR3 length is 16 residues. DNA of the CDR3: TGTGCCAGCAGCCAAGGGGGGGGATTCTCTTACAATGAGCAGTTCTTC. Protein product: CASSQGGGFSYNEQFF.